These 29 T cell receptor beta chains share one sample of origin, sequenced in a study of glioma-infiltrating T cells. Amplification of TCR alpha and beta CDR3 regions from RNA used iRepertoire nested multiplex PCR. MiXCR was run by TCRdb on the multiplex PCR reads, yielding one entry per CDR3 protein. The table shows about 130,000 distinct CDR3 sequences, with roughly 23% occurring only once. What was sequenced was glioma tissue, nonneoplastic brain tissue, or PBMCs (not recorded which). All receptors come from a human donor with low-grade glioma or glioblastoma, undergoing nonglioma brain surgery, or in good health (not recorded which).

The chain combines TRBV3-1 with TRBJ2-1; 7 bases are a match to TRBD2. Germline lookup yields CDR1 LGHDT and CDR2 YNNKEL (reference sequence). This CDR3 has 15 amino acids. V was pared by 1 base and J by 8 bases, with 8 bases of the junction left unmatched. This CDR3 reads CASSQARGGLDEQFF. The CDR3 coding sequence is TGTGCCAGCAGCCAAGCAAGGGGAGGGTTGGATGAGCAGTTCTTC.

This clonotype was detected many times. The V gene is TRBV7-2, the J gene TRBJ2-7; 8 positions agree with TRBD1. CDR3 size: 15 residues. Germline CDR1 SGHTA, CDR2 FQGNSA. V lost 3 bases, J lost 4 bases, and 8 bases stayed unmatched. The CDR3 coding sequence is TGTGCCAGCAGCTTCTTAGGGGGGACAGGTTACGAGCAGTACTTC. Protein: CASSFLGGTGYEQYF.

This clonotype was seen a handful of times. The rearrangement links TRBV29-1 to TRBJ1-5, with D unclear. The CDR3 contains 13 residues. Trimming removed 5 bases at V and 2 bases at J, with 10 bases between. CDR1 is SQVTM and CDR2 is ANQGSEA in the germline V gene. The CDR3 nucleotides read TGCAGCGTTTCTCACAGCGGCAATCAGCCCCAGCATTTT. It translates to CSVSHSGNQPQHF. Full variable domain (missing parts from reference TRBV29-1 and TRBJ1-5): SAVISQKPSRDICQRGTSLTIQCQVDSQVTMMFWYRQQPGQSLTLIATANQGSEATYESGFVIDKFPISRPNLTFSTLTVSNMSPEDSSIYLCSVSHSGNQPQHFGDGTRLSIL.

The J gene is TRBJ1-6, the V gene TRBV6-1, with D hard to call. V was shortened by 7 bases and J by 6 bases, with 16 bases between the two germline ends. The CDR3 is 15 amino acids. Germline loops: CDR1 MNHNS, CDR2 SASEGT. The CDR3 coding sequence is TGTGCCAGCACCTTATCATGTACAGCTAATTCACCCCTCCACTTT. Protein: CASTLSCTANSPLHF.

Ten or more counts support this clonotype. The chain carries TRBV20-1 and TRBJ2-7; 7 bases are shared with TRBD2. J was trimmed by 1 base and V by 6 bases; bases with no gene match: 9. Germline V lookup: CDR1 DFQATT, CDR2 SNEGSKA (reference sequence). This CDR3 is built from 14 residues. The CDR3 sequence is CSALTSRVSYEQYF. The CDR3 DNA reads as TGCAGTGCGTTGACTAGCCGAGTGTCCTACGAGCAGTACTTC.

This clonotype came up many times. V gene TRBV15 combines with J gene TRBJ2-2; no reliable D call. The V gene lost 5 bases and the J gene lost 3 bases, with 10 bases spanning the gap. Per germline, CDR1 LNHNV and CDR2 YYDKDF (reference sequence). The CDR3 is 14 amino acids. The CDR3 spells CATSPHGDTGELFF. CDR3 sequence (DNA): TGTGCCACCAGCCCCCACGGTGACACCGGGGAGCTGTTTTTT.

The chain carries TRBV2 and TRBJ2-1; 11 nucleotides align to TRBD2. CDR1 SNHLY and CDR2 FYNNEI come from the germline V gene. The CDR3 covers 13 residues. V was clipped by 6 bases and J by 13 bases; unmatched bases: 8. CDR3 in DNA: TGTGCCAGCAGCAGACTAGCGGGACAGAAACAGTTCTTC. Its protein is CASSRLAGQKQFF.

This clonotype was recorded at least ten times. The J gene is TRBJ2-7, the V gene TRBV18; D is unresolved. V was shortened by 3 bases and J by 0 bases, with 12 bases between the two germline ends. This CDR3 has 15 amino acids. The germline gives CDR1 KGHSH, CDR2 LQKENI. The CDR3 coding sequence is TGTGCCAGCTCACCGCCGGGTTTTAGCTCCTACGAGCAGTACTTC. Amino acids: CASSPPGFSSYEQYF.

The chain joins TRBV29-1 to TRBJ2-3, with 8 bases that match TRBD2. J was trimmed by 4 bases and V by 0 bases; bases with no gene match: 9. Germline V gene sequence: CDR1 SQVTM, CDR2 ANQGSEA. The CDR3 covers 16 residues. CDR3 sequence (DNA): TGCAGCGTTGAAGATCTTGAGGGACTAGTTGCAGATACGCAGTATTTT. It encodes CSVEDLEGLVADTQYF.

In this sample, this clonotype turned up many times. The V gene is TRBV20-1, the J gene TRBJ1-1; D call uncertain. V lost 6 bases, J lost 4 bases, and 18 bases lay in between. This CDR3 has 14 residues. In germline, CDR1 is DFQATT, CDR2 SNEGSKA (reference sequence). CDR3 residues: CSAPGPALGTEAFF. As DNA, the CDR3 is TGCAGTGCCCCAGGACCGGCGCTCGGCACTGAAGCTTTCTTT.

This clonotype was observed many times. This rearrangement joins TRBV6-1 to TRBJ2-1, with D unresolved. V gave up 6 bases and J gave up 4 bases, with 7 bases separating them. Germline CDR1 is MNHNS and CDR2 is SASEGT. This CDR3 is 12 amino acids long. The CDR3, as DNA: TGTGCCAGCAGCCCGAATTACAATGAGCAGTTCTTC. Protein sequence: CASSPNYNEQFF.

This clonotype was seen many times. This chain uses TRBV6-1 with TRBJ2-1; 11 bases match TRBD2. Germline CDR1 and CDR2: MNHNS and SASEGT. CDR3 length equals 15 residues. Trimming removed 6 bases from V and 3 bases from J; junction bases left unmatched: 4. CDR3 nucleotide sequence: TGTGCCAGCAGAATAGCGGGAGGGATCTACAATGAGCAGTTCTTC. It codes for CASRIAGGIYNEQFF.

The table lists this clonotype with many counts. The chain uses TRBV20-1 and TRBJ1-1; D perhaps matches TRBD1 (5 bases). The CDR3 totals 14 residues. Trimming left V 1 base short and J 5 bases short, with 14 bases between. Germline loops: CDR1 DFQATT, CDR2 SNEGSKA (reference sequence). The CDR3 DNA is TGCAGTGCTAGAGGGGCGAGGGGTGGGACTGAAGCTTTCTTT. It is translated as CSARGARGGTEAFF.

This clonotype was seen ten or more times. The gene calls are TRBV28 and TRBJ2-7, with TRBD2 as a possible D gene (5 bases). This CDR3 is 13 amino acids long. Germline V gene sequence: CDR1 MDHEN, CDR2 SYDVKM. The V end was cut by 2 bases, the J end by 6 bases, with 11 bases between. CDR3 sequence: CASSLPGYGEQYF. CDR3 DNA sequence: TGTGCCAGCAGTTTACCGGGATACGGCGAGCAGTACTTC.

This clonotype appeared many times. The V gene is TRBV7-2, the J gene TRBJ2-3; TRBD2 aligns across 12 bases. The CDR3 sequence is 16 residues long. The germline V gene has CDR1 SGHTA and CDR2 FQGNSA. V lost 4 bases to trimming and J lost 2 bases; unmatched junction nucleotides: 4. CDR3 protein: CASSSGLAGHTDTQYF. The CDR3 coding sequence is TGTGCCAGCAGCTCCGGACTAGCGGGACACACAGATACGCAGTATTTT.

Ten or more counts support this clonotype. The chain joins TRBV18 to TRBJ2-1, with 7 bases fitting TRBD1. The CDR3 contains 17 residues. The junction had 11 bases not matched to a gene; V was cut back by 0 bases and J by 6 bases. CDR1 is KGHSH, CDR2 LQKENI, per germline. CDR3 amino acids: CASSPPTGTVFRNEQFF. CDR3 coding DNA: TGTGCCAGCTCACCACCGACCGGGACAGTTTTTCGCAATGAGCAGTTCTTC.

In regard to this clonotype: A much bigger clone sits one base away, suggesting this may be a read error. For the CDR3, the DNA is TGTGCCAGCAGACTTAGAGGGGGGGTGAACACCGGGGAGCTGTTTTTT. Protein: CASRLRGGVNTGELFF. The chain is built from TRBV7-2 and TRBJ2-2, with TRBD2 as a possible D gene (7 bases). Germline loops: CDR1 SGHTA, CDR2 FQGNSA. The CDR3 sequence is 16 residues long. The V end lost 6 bases, the J end lost 1 base, and 15 bases lay between the germline ends.

This clonotype was seen at least ten times. In DNA form, the CDR3 reads TGTGCCAGCAGTTGGGGAAGACCATGGACCCAACCCACTTACGAGCAGTACTTC. As protein: CASSWGRPWTQPTYEQYF. The V and J genes are TRBV28 and TRBJ2-7; D gene uncertain. The germline V and J ends were trimmed by 4 bases and 4 bases, with 26 bases remaining between them. Germline-derived CDR1 and CDR2 are MDHEN and SYDVKM. CDR3 length: 18 amino acids.

This clonotype was recorded a few times. This sequence joins TRBV29-1 and TRBJ2-5; D is perhaps TRBD1 (6 bases). Germline values: CDR1 SQVTM, CDR2 ANQGSEA. The CDR3 consists of 13 residues. The V end was cut by 4 bases, the J end by 0 bases, with 9 bases between. The CDR3 spells CSVVWTDQETQYF. The DNA for the CDR3 is TGCAGCGTTGTCTGGACAGACCAAGAGACCCAGTACTTC. The full variable domain, completed using reference TRBV29-1 and TRBJ2-5, is SAVISQKPSRDICQRGTSLTIQCQVDSQVTMMFWYRQQPGQSLTLIATANQGSEATYESGFVIDKFPISRPNLTFSTLTVSNMSPEDSSIYLCSVVWTDQETQYFGPGTRLLVL.

This clonotype came up many times. The chain has TRBV6-2 or TRBV6-3 and TRBJ2-7, with D uncertain. The CDR3 contains 15 residues. Trimming removed 2 bases at V and 0 bases at J, with 11 bases between. From germline, CDR1 is MNHEY and CDR2 SVGEGT. The DNA for the CDR3 is TGTGCCAGCAGTTACCCTACAGCCCGCTCCTACGAGCAGTACTTC. Amino acid sequence: CASSYPTARSYEQYF.

In this sample, this clonotype turned up many times. The chain is built from TRBV25-1 and TRBJ2-6; possibly TRBD2 for D (7 bases). V gave up 2 bases and J gave up 4 bases, with 15 bases separating them. In germline, CDR1 is MGHDK, CDR2 SYGVNS. The CDR3 loop spans 17 amino acids. The CDR3, as DNA: TGTGCCAGCAGTGAACTTACGGGGGGCCCAGGGGCCAACGTCCTGACTTTC. This encodes CASSELTGGPGANVLTF.

The chain is built from TRBV10-3 and TRBJ1-1; TRBD1 might be the D (6 bases). The V end lost 7 bases, the J end lost 5 bases, and 17 bases lay between the germline ends. This CDR3 has 14 residues. Germline V gives CDR1 ENHRY, CDR2 SYGVKD. The CDR3 DNA follows: TGTGCCATCACAACAGACAGGTCGGGGACTGAAGCTTTCTTT. It is translated as CAITTDRSGTEAFF.

Turning to this clonotype: A read error is possible here, since a much larger clone lies one base away. The CDR3 region is CASSQPPGQTNTEAFF. The CDR3 DNA reads TGCGCCAGCAGCCAGCCCCCGGGACAGACGAACACTGAAGCTTTCTTT. This chain uses TRBV4-1 with TRBJ1-1, with TRBD1 matching over 7 bases. The trim removed 3 bases at V and 1 base at J, leaving 8 bases unmatched. The V gene's germline CDR1 is MGHRA and CDR2 YSYEKL. The CDR3 has 16 residues.

This clonotype was seen ten or more times. The rearrangement links TRBV19 to TRBJ1-1, with TRBD1 matching over 10 bases. The germline V gene has CDR1 LNHDA and CDR2 SQIVND (reference sequence). The J segment lost 5 bases and the V segment lost 4 bases, leaving 13 bases of the junction unmatched. This CDR3 has 17 residues. The CDR3 coding sequence is TGTGCCAGTAGTACCCCCTTCCGGACAGGGGGTTGGACTGAAGCTTTCTTT. Protein sequence: CASSTPFRTGGWTEAFF.

Many counts were recorded for this clonotype. The V call is TRBV27, the J call TRBJ2-2; D gene unclear. From germline, CDR1 is MNHEY and CDR2 SMNVEV (reference sequence). Deletions cut 4 bases from V and 7 bases from J, with 10 bases between. This CDR3 spans 13 amino acids. The CDR3 loop is CASSSYLGGELFF. The CDR3 DNA is TGTGCCAGCAGTTCCTACTTGGGCGGGGAGCTGTTTTTT.

This clonotype was recorded a few times. Possible read error: a much larger clone is one base away. The chain is built from TRBV7-9 and TRBJ1-2; D unclear. The length of the CDR3 is 12 residues. Germline V lookup: CDR1 SEHNR, CDR2 FQNEAQ (reference sequence). The CDR3 bases are TGTGCCGGCAGCCAAGAATACCATGGCTACACCTTC. As protein: CAGSQEYHGYTF.

Turning to this clonotype: With a much larger clone just one base away, this may be a read error. The J gene is TRBJ1-5, the V gene TRBV6-1; D remains unclear. The CDR3 is 17 amino acids. Germline loops: CDR1 MNHNS, CDR2 SASEGT. The CDR3 DNA follows: TGTGCCAGCAGTGAAGTTCGAGAGCTCACTAACAATCAGCCCCAGGATTTT. Its translation: CASSEVRELTNNQPQDF.

This clonotype was observed a handful of times. This chain links TRBV10-3 with TRBJ2-4; possible D gene TRBD2, 6 bases. This CDR3 is built from 16 residues. Looked up from germline, CDR1 is ENHRY and CDR2 is SYGVKD. With 4 bases removed from V and 1 base from J, the gap between germline ends came to 14 bases. The CDR3 DNA is TGTGCCATCAGTGTTGGCGGCGCGGGGGCCAAAAACATTCAGTACTTC. It translates to CAISVGGAGAKNIQYF.

This clonotype occurred many times. The rearrangement links TRBV7-8 to TRBJ1-1; D remains unclear. Deletions cut 4 bases from V and 1 base from J, with 10 bases between. Germline CDR1 reads SGHVS; CDR2 reads FQNEAQ. The CDR3 is made up of 14 amino acids. The CDR3 nucleotides read TGTGCCAGCAGCTCTTTTCGGGCGAACACTGAAGCTTTCTTT. Translation: CASSSFRANTEAFF.